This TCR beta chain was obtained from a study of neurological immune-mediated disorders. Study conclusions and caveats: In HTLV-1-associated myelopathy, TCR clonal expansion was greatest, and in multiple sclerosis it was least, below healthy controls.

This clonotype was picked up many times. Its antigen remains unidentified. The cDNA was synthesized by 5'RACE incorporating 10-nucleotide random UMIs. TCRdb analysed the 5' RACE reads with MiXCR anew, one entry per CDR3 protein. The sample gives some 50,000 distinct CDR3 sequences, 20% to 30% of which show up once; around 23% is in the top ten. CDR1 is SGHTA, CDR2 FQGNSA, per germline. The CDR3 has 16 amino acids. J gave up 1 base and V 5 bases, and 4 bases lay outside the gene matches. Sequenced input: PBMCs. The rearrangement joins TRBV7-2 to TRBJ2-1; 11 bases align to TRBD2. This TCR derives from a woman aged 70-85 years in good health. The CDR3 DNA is TGTGCCAGCAGCCAGGGACTAGCGGCGTCCTACAATGAGCAGTTCTTC. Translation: CASSQGLAASYNEQFF.